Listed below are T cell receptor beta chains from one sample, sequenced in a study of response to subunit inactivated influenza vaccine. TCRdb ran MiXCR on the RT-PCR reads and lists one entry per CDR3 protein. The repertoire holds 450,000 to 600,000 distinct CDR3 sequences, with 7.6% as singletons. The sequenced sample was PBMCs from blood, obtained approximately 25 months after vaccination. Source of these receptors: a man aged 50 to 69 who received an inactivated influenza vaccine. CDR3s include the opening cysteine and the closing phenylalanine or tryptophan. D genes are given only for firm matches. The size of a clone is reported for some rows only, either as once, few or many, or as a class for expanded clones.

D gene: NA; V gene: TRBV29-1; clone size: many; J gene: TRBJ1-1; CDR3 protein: CSVEGQRNTEAFF; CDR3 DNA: TGCAGCGTTGAAGGTCAGAGGAACACTGAAGCTTTCTTT
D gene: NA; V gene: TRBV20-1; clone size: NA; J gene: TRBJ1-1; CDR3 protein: CSARVGPWDTEAFF; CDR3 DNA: TGCAGTGCTAGAGTGGGCCCGTGGGACACTGAAGCTTTCTTT
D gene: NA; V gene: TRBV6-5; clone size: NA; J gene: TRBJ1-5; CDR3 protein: CASSYKEQNQPQHF; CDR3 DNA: TGTGCCAGCAGTTACAAAGAGCAAAATCAGCCCCAGCATTTT
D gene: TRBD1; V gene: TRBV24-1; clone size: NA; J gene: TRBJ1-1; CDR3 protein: CATHPGGTGGYEAFF; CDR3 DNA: TGTGCCACCCACCCGGGTGGGACAGGGGGCTATGAAGCTTTCTTT
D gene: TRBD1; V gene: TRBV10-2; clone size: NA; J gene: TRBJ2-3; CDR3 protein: CASSVTGGNTQYF; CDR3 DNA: TGCGCCAGCAGTGTTACAGGGGGTAATACGCAGTATTTT
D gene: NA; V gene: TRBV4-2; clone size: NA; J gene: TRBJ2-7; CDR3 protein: CASSPGTPGSYEQYF; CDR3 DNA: TGTGCCAGCAGCCCCGGGACTCCTGGCTCCTACGAGCAGTACTTC
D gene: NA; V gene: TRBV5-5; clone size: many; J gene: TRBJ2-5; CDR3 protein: CASSLYRVSQETQYF; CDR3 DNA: TGTGCCAGCAGCTTGTACAGGGTGTCGCAAGAGACCCAGTACTTC
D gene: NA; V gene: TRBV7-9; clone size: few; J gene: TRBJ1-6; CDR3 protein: CASSARTAYNSPLHF; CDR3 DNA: TGTGCCAGCAGCGCCCGGACAGCCTATAATTCACCCCTCCACTTT
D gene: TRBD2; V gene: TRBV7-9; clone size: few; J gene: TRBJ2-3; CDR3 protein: CASMPRTSGGTDTQYF; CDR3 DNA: TGTGCCAGCATGCCGCGGACTAGCGGGGGCACAGATACGCAGTATTTT
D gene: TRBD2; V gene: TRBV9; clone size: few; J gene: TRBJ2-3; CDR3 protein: CASSVRTSGVSGDTQYF; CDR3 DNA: TGTGCCAGCAGCGTCAGGACTAGCGGAGTCTCGGGAGATACGCAGTATTTT
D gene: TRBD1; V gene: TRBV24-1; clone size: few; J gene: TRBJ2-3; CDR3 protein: CATSATTGSTDTQYF; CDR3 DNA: TGTGCCACCAGTGCCACGACAGGGAGCACAGATACGCAGTATTTT
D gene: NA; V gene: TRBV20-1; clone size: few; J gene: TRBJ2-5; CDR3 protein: CSARDLQAHQETQYF; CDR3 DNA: TGCAGTGCTAGAGATCTACAGGCTCACCAAGAGACCCAGTACTTC
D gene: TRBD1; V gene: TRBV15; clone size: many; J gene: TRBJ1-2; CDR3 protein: CATSSGGYQDRSYYGYTF; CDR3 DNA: TGTGCCACCAGCAGCGGGGGATACCAGGACAGGTCATACTATGGCTACACCTTC
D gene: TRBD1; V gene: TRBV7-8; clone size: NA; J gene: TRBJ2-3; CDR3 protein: CASSRVRQGYTDTQYF; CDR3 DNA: TGTGCCAGCAGCCGCGTACGACAGGGGTACACAGATACGCAGTATTTT
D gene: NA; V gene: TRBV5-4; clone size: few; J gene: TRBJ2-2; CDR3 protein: CASSVQGHTGELFF; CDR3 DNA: TGTGCCAGCAGCGTACAGGGCCACACCGGGGAGCTGTTTTTT
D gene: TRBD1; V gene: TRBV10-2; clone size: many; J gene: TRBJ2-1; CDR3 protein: CASYKTGGSYNEQFF; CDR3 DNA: TGCGCCAGCTATAAAACAGGGGGCTCCTACAATGAGCAGTTCTTC
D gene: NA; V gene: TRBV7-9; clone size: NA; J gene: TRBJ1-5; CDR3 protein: CASSLAAGGINQPQHF; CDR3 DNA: TGTGCCAGCAGCTTAGCGGCAGGTGGGATCAATCAGCCCCAGCATTTT
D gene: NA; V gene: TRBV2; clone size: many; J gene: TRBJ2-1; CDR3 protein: CASRGAYNEQFF; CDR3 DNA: TGTGCCAGCAGGGGCGCCTACAATGAGCAGTTCTTC
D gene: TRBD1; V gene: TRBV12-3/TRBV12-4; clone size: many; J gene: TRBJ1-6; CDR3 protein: CASSNRGPTSNSPLHF; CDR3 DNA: TGTGCCAGCAGCAACAGGGGCCCTACAAGTAATTCACCCCTCCACTTT
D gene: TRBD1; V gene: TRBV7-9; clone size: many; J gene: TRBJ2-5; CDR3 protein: CASSRPGTGEETQYF; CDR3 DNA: TGTGCCAGCAGCAGACCCGGGACAGGGGAAGAGACCCAGTACTTC
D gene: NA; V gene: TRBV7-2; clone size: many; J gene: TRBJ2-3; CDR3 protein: CASSLVGGATQYF; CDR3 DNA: TGTGCCAGCAGCTTAGTAGGGGGAGCTACGCAGTATTTT
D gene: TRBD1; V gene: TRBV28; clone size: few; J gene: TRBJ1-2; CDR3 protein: CASSLWTGEYGYTF; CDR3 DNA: TGTGCCAGCAGTTTATGGACAGGGGAGTATGGCTACACCTTC
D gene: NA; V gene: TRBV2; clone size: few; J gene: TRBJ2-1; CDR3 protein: CASRLSQNNEQFF; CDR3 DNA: TGTGCCAGCAGGCTTTCACAGAACAATGAGCAGTTCTTC
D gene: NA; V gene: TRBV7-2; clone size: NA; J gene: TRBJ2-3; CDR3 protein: CASSKREGPRIDTQYF; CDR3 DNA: TGTGCCAGCAGCAAACGAGAGGGTCCTCGGATAGATACGCAGTATTTT
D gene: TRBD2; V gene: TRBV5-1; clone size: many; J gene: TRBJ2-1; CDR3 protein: CASSLSPGGGSNEQFF; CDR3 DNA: TGCGCCAGCAGCTTGTCCCCAGGCGGGGGATCCAATGAGCAGTTCTTC
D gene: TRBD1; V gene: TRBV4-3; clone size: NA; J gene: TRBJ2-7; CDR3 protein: CASSQALDRGEQYF; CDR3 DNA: TGCGCCAGCAGCCAAGCGCTAGACAGGGGCGAGCAGTACTTC
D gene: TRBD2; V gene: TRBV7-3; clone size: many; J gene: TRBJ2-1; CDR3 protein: CASSSGLAGISYNEQFF; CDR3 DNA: TGTGCCAGCAGCTCGGGACTAGCGGGAATCTCCTACAATGAGCAGTTCTTC
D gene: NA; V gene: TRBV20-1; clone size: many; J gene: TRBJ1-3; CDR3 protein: CSAGADGNTIYF; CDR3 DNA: TGCAGTGCTGGGGCAGATGGAAACACCATATATTTT
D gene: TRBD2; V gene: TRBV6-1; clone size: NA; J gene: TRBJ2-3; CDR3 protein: CASSPSWAGEASTDTQYF; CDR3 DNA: TGTGCCAGCAGTCCATCTTGGGCGGGGGAAGCTAGCACAGATACGCAGTATTTT
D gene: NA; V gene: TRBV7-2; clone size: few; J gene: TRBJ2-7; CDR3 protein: CASSLKLGGFGSYEQYF; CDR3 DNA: TGTGCCAGCAGCTTAAAACTCGGGGGATTCGGCTCCTACGAGCAGTACTTC
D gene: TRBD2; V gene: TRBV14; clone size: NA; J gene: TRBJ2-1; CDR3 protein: CASSPLGLAGAREQFF; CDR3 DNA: TGTGCCAGCAGCCCCCTAGGACTAGCGGGCGCGAGAGAGCAGTTCTTC
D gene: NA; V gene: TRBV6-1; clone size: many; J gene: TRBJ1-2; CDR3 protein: CASSEDGYGYTF; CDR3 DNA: TGTGCCAGCAGTGAAGACGGCTATGGCTACACCTTC
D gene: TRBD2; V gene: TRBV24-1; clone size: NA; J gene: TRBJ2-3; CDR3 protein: CATSDRGLAGGGTDTQYF; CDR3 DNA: TGTGCCACCAGTGATCGCGGACTAGCGGGAGGGGGCACAGATACGCAGTATTTT
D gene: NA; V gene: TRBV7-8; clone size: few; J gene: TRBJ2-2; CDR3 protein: CASSLLTGNTGELFF; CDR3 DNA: TGTGCCAGCAGCTTACTTACAGGGAACACCGGGGAGCTGTTTTTT
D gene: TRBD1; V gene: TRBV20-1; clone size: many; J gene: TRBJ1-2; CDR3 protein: CSARDRVSYGYTF; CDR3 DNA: TGCAGTGCTAGGGACAGGGTTAGCTATGGCTACACCTTC
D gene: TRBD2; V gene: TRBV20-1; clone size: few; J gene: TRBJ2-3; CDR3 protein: CSASGVAGEETDTQYF; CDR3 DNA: TGCAGTGCTAGTGGGGTAGCGGGAGAAGAAACAGATACGCAGTATTTT
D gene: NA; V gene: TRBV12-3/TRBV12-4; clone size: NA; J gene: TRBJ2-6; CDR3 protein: CASSTRRISGANVLTF; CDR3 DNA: TGTGCCAGCAGCACAAGACGGATTTCTGGGGCCAACGTCCTGACTTTC
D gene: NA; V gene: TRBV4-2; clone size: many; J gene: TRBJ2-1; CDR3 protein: CASSQDTGFEQFF; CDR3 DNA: TGTGCCAGCAGCCAGGATACAGGATTTGAGCAGTTCTTC
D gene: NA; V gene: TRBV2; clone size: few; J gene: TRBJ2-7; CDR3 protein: CATKGAYEQYF; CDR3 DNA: TGTGCCACCAAGGGGGCCTACGAGCAGTACTTC
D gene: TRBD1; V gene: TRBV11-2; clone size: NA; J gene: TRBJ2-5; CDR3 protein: CASSSWDSNQETQYF; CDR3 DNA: TGTGCCAGCAGCTCTTGGGACAGTAATCAAGAGACCCAGTACTTC
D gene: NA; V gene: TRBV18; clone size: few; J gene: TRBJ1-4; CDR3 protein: CASSPLDATNEKLFF; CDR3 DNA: TGTGCCAGCTCACCACTCGATGCAACTAATGAAAAACTGTTTTTT
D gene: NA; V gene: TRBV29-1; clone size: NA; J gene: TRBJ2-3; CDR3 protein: CSVAAGGSSTDTQYF; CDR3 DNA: TGCAGCGTTGCAGCAGGGGGGTCTAGCACAGATACGCAGTATTTT
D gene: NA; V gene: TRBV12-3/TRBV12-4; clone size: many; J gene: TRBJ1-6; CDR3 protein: CASSLSGQGNSPLHF; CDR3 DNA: TGTGCCAGCAGTTTAAGCGGTCAGGGGAATTCACCCCTCCACTTT
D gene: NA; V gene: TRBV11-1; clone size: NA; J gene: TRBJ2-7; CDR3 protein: CASSVGDFYEQYF; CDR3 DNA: TGTGCCAGCAGCGTAGGGGACTTTTACGAGCAGTACTTC
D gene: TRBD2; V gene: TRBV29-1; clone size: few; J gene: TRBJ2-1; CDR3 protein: CSVAPMSGSSYNEQFF; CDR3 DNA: TGCAGCGTTGCCCCCATGAGCGGGAGCTCCTACAATGAGCAGTTCTTC
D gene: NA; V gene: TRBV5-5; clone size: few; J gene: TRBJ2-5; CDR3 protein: CASSAGSAKETQYF; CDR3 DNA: TGTGCCAGCAGCGCCGGGAGCGCCAAGGAGACCCAGTACTTC
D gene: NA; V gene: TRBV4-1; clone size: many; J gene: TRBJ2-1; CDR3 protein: CASSLGTLEEEQFF; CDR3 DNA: TGCGCCAGCAGCCTCGGGACACTTGAGGAGGAGCAGTTCTTC
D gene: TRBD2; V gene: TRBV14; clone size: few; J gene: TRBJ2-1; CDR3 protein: CASSQVSAGDRFF; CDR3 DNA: TGTGCCAGCAGCCAAGTTAGTGCGGGAGATCGGTTCTTC